This T cell receptor (beta chain) appears in the sequencing data of a study of blood T cell repertoires in COVID-19. On the study more broadly: COVID-19 samples from acute and convalescent phases originated in the United States, Italy and Spain.

The V end lost 6 bases, the J end lost 4 bases, and 9 bases lay between the germline ends. Germline V CDR1 and CDR2: SEHNR, FQNEAQ (reference sequence). The CDR3 contains 12 residues. As originally analysed: Estimates of nucleated cell counts were drawn from the amplification of reference gene primers. TCRdb keeps only in-frame clones here, not all; method: immunoSEQ multiplex PCR. The V and J calls and clone size come from that table; D and trimming were worked out from the DNA. The sample lists a few hundred thousand clones, around 87% occurring once. The receptor's source is a woman aged 45-65 years who had recovered from COVID-19. The source material was peripheral blood. J is TRBJ1-1 and V is TRBV7-9; D remains ambiguous. The CDR3 DNA sequence: TGTGCCAGCAGGTGGGGAGGCACTGAAGCTTTCTTT. Residues: CASRWGGTEAFF.